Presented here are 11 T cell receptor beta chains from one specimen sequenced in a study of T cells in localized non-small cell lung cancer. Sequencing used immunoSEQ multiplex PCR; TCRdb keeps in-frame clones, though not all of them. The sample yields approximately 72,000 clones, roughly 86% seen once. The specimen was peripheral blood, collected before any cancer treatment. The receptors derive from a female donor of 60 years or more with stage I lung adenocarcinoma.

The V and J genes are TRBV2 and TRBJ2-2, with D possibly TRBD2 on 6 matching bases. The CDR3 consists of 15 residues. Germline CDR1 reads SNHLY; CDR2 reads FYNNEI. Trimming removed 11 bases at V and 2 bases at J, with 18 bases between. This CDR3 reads CAGSQKGLNTGELFF. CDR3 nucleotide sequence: TGTGCCGGTAGCCAGAAGGGACTTAACACCGGGGAGCTGTTTTTT.

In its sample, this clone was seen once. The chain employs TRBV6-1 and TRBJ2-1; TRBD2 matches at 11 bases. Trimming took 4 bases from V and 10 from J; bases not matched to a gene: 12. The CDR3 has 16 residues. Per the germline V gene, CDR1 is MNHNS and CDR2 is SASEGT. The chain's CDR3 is CASSGPLSGRAVEQFF. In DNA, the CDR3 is TGTGCCAGCAGTGGCCCTCTTAGCGGGAGGGCCGTGGAGCAGTTCTTC.

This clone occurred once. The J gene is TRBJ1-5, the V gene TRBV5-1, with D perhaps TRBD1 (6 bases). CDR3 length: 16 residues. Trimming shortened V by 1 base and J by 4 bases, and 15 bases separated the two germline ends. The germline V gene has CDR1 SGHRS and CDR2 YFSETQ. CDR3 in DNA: TGCGCCAGCAGCTTGCGACCCAGGGGCCTAAATCAGCCCCAGCATTTT. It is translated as CASSLRPRGLNQPQHF. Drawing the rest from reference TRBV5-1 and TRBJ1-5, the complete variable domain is KAGVTQTPRYLIKTRGQQVTLSCSPISGHRSVSWYQQTPGQGLQFLFEYFSETQRNKGNFPGRFSGRQFSNSRSEMNVSTLELGDSALYLCASSLRPRGLNQPQHFGDGTRLSIL.

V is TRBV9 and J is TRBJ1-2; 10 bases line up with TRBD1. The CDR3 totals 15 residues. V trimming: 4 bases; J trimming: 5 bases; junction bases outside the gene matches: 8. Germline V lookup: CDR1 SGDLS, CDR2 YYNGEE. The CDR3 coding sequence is TGTGCCAGCAGCTCCGGGACAGGGGCAGGGTATGGCTACACCTTC. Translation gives CASSSGTGAGYGYTF.

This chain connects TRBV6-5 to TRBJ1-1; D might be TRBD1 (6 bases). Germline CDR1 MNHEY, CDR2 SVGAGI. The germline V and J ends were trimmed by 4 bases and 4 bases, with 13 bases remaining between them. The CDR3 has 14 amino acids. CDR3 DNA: TGTGCCAGCAGTTTGAACAGGGCAAGCACTGAAGCTTTCTTT. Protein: CASSLNRASTEAFF.

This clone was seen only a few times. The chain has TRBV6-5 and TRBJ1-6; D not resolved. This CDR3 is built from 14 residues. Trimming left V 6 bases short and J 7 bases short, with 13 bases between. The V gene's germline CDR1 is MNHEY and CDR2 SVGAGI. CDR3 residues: CASSSERINSPLHF. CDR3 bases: TGTGCCAGCAGCTCGGAACGGATCAATTCACCCCTCCACTTT.

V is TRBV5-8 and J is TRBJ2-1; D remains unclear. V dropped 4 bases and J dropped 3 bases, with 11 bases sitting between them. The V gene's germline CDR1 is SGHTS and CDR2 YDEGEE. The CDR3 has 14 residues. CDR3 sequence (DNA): TGTGCCAGCAGCCGGTGGCAGGACTACAATGAGCAGTTCTTC. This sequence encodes CASSRWQDYNEQFF.

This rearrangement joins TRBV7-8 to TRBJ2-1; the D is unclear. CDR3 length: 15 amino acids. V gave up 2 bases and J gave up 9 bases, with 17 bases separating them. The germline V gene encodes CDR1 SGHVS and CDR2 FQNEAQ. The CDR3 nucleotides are TGTGCCAGCAGCTTACCATTAAAGGCGGTTGGTGAGCAGTTCTTC. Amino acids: CASSLPLKAVGEQFF.

The CDR3 bases are TGTGCCAGCAGTGAACAAGACTATGGCTACACCTTC. It encodes CASSEQDYGYTF. The J gene is TRBJ1-2, the V gene TRBV2; D gene uncertain. The CDR3 has 12 amino acids. The germline V gene has CDR1 SNHLY and CDR2 FYNNEI. Trimming took off 2 bases at V and 3 bases at J, with 4 bases between the two ends.

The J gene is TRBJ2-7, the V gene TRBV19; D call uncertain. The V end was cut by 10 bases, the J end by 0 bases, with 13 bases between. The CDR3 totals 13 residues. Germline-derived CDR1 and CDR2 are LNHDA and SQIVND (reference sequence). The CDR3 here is CATADLSSYEQYF. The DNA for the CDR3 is TGTGCCACTGCCGACCTGAGCTCCTACGAGCAGTACTTC.

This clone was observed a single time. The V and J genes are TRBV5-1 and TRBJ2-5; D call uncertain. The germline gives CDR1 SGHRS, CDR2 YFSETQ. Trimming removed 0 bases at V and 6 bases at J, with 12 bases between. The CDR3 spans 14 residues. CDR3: CASSLAVVGKTQYF. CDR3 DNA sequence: TGCGCCAGCAGCTTGGCGGTGGTTGGAAAGACCCAGTACTTC.